This T cell receptor beta chain was identified during a study of T cells in Graves' hyperthyroidism and ophthalmopathy. Study context: Peripheral blood draws took place at initial diagnosis, ahead of any treatment.

The J segment lost 6 bases and the V segment lost 8 bases, leaving 10 bases of the junction unmatched. CDR1 is MNHEY, CDR2 SVGEGT, per germline. The length of the CDR3 is 14 residues. Not enrolled were patients with uncontrolled infection, other autoimmune disease, pregnancy or lactation. Each diagnosis was grounded in clinical symptoms, serum thyroxine and TRAb, thyroid ultrasound, and orbital computed tomography. The PBMCs had their origin in around 10 ml of fresh peripheral blood. The table lists this clonotype with many counts. Using RNA transcripts as the source, TCR beta CDR3 regions were amplified. When the TCR CDR3 underwent first-round RT-PCR, the HTBI primer set was used. TCRdb passed the multiplex PCR reads through MiXCR, listing each CDR3 protein once. The data contain about 260,000 distinct CDR3 sequences, 25% to 30% of them singletons.

The sequencing input was blood. This clonotype originated in a man in his forties with Graves' hyperthyroidism that later progressed to Graves' ophthalmopathy. The chain has TRBV6-2 or TRBV6-3 and TRBJ2-7; the match to TRBD2 covers 10 bases. The CDR3 sequence: CASGTTSGSGEQYF. DNA for the CDR3: TGTGCCAGCGGGACGACTAGCGGGTCGGGCGAGCAGTACTTC.